A selection of T cell receptor beta chains follows, all from one sample in a study of T cell responses to AZD1222 COVID-19 vaccine. Produced via immunoSEQ multiplex PCR; TCRdb's table is partial and in-frame only. The table lists some 150,000 clones, approximately 90% of them singletons. The sample in question was peripheral blood, obtained on day 0 of AZD1222 vaccination. The receptors were gathered from an adult in good health. Both conserved end residues are trimmed from each CDR3. Each record gives: clone size, V gene, CDR3 protein. The size entry is marked missing in some rows and otherwise reads once, few, many or a size class.

abundance: -; v_gene: TRBV2; CDR3aa: ASRGGMDTYTEAF
abundance: -; v_gene: TRBV7-2; CDR3aa: ASSVQHSGNTIY
abundance: -; v_gene: TRBV7-9; CDR3aa: ASSFGQRNTEAF
abundance: -; v_gene: TRBV27; CDR3aa: ASSLRQGVWNSPLH
abundance: -; v_gene: TRBV11-1; CDR3aa: ASSYKRGPGELF
abundance: -; v_gene: TRBV6-5; CDR3aa: ASTLADRYEQY
abundance: -; v_gene: TRBV24-1; CDR3aa: ATSELDRVGNTGELF
abundance: -; v_gene: TRBV27; CDR3aa: ASSSRWEGANYGYT
abundance: -; v_gene: TRBV19; CDR3aa: ASATHGGNTEAF
abundance: -; v_gene: TRBV12-3/TRBV12-4; CDR3aa: ASSFGGNQPQH
abundance: -; v_gene: TRBV6-5; CDR3aa: ASNEGQRTEAF
abundance: -; v_gene: TRBV9; CDR3aa: ASSTLAGEETQY
abundance: -; v_gene: TRBV3-1/TRBV3-2; CDR3aa: ASSQVQGNTEAF
abundance: -; v_gene: TRBV11-2; CDR3aa: ASSLVTLGGNTEAF
abundance: -; v_gene: TRBV4-1; CDR3aa: ASSRGTGNNSPLH
abundance: -; v_gene: TRBV11-3; CDR3aa: ASSSHRDGNTIY
abundance: -; v_gene: TRBV19; CDR3aa: ASSPQGLNTEAF
abundance: -; v_gene: TRBV6-2/TRBV6-3; CDR3aa: ASSYSRDRVHNQPQH
abundance: -; v_gene: TRBV12-3/TRBV12-4; CDR3aa: ASGSDNNYGYT
abundance: -; v_gene: TRBV5-1; CDR3aa: ASSLAGPRIAAMPPSYEQY
abundance: -; v_gene: TRBV7-2; CDR3aa: ASSQGSNQPQH
abundance: -; v_gene: TRBV4-1; CDR3aa: ASSQATGGGPFYGYT
abundance: -; v_gene: TRBV6-1; CDR3aa: ASSELISRGNSPLH
abundance: -; v_gene: TRBV19; CDR3aa: ASSIAEGRYGYT
abundance: -; v_gene: TRBV5-4; CDR3aa: ASSLGQVNYGYT
abundance: -; v_gene: TRBV10-3; CDR3aa: AISDPGTGAYEQY
abundance: -; v_gene: TRBV10-3; CDR3aa: AIRTGTGHYNEQF
abundance: -; v_gene: TRBV6-1; CDR3aa: ASSEGGQGTGELF
abundance: -; v_gene: TRBV6-5; CDR3aa: ASSITGSTEAF
abundance: -; v_gene: TRBV30; CDR3aa: AWSVGGPQETQY
abundance: -; v_gene: TRBV19; CDR3aa: ASSIGGIRGTEAF
abundance: -; v_gene: TRBV5-1; CDR3aa: ASSLYRTSGSQETQY
abundance: -; v_gene: TRBV7-9; CDR3aa: ASRPSAGVRNTEAF
abundance: -; v_gene: TRBV27; CDR3aa: ASRGLAGVSGGELF
abundance: once; v_gene: TRBV3-1/TRBV3-2; CDR3aa: ASSQSTTGLAGNEQF
abundance: -; v_gene: TRBV12-5; CDR3aa: ASGGDGIRYGYT
abundance: once; v_gene: TRBV9; CDR3aa: ASSVTSSGNPGNEQF
abundance: -; v_gene: TRBV7-6; CDR3aa: ASSPTSGRRNEQF